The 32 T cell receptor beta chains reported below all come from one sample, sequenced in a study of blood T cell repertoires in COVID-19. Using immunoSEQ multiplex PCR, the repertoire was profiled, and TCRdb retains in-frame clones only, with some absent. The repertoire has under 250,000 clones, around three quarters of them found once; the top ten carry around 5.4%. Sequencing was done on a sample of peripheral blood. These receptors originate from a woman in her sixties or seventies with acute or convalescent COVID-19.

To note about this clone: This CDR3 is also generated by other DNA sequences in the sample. The CDR3 DNA reads TGTGCCATCAAGGGACAGGGAAACTACGAGCAGTACTTC. As protein: CAIKGQGNYEQYF. This chain joins TRBV10-3 and TRBJ2-7, with 9 positions matching TRBD1. Germline V lookup: CDR1 ENHRY, CDR2 SYGVKD. Losses at the gene ends were 7 bases for V and 3 bases for J; bases not matched to a gene: 4. The CDR3 is 13 residues long.

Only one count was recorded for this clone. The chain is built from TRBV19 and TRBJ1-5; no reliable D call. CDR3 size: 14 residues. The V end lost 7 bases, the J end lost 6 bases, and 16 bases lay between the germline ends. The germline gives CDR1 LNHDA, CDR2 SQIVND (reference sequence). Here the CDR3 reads CASIETGEVQPQHF. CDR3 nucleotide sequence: TGTGCCAGTATCGAAACGGGAGAGGTTCAGCCCCAGCATTTT.

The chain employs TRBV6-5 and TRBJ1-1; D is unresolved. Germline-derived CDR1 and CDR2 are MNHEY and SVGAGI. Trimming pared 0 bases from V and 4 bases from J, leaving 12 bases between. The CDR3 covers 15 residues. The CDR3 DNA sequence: TGTGCCAGCAGTTACTCACGGTTTGCAGGCACTGAAGCTTTCTTT. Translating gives CASSYSRFAGTEAFF.

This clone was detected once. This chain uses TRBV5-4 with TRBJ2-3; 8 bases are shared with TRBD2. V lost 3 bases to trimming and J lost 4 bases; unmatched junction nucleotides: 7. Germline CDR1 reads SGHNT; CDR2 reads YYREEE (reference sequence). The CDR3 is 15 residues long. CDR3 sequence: CASSSGREGPDTQYF. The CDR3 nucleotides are TGTGCCAGCAGCTCCGGCCGGGAGGGCCCAGATACGCAGTATTTT. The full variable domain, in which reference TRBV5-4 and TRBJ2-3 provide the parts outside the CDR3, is ETGVTQSPTHLIKTRGQQVTLRCSSQSGHNTVSWYQQALGQGPQFIFQYYREEENGRGNFPPRFSGLQFPNYSSELNVNALELDDSALYLCASSSGREGPDTQYFGPGTRLTVL.

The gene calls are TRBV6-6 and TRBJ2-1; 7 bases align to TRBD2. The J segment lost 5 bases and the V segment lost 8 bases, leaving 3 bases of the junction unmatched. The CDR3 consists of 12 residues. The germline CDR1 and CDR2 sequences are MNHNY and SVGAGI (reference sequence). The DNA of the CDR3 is TGTGCCAGCGGGAGCGGGAACAATGAGCAGTTCTTC. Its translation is CASGSGNNEQFF.

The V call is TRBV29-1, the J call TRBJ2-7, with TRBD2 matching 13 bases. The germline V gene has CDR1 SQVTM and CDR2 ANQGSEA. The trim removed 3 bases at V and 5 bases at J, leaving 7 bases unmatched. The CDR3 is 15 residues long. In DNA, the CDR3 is TGCAGCGTTGAGGGGACTAGCGGGAAGCGAAACGAGCAGTACTTC. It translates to CSVEGTSGKRNEQYF.

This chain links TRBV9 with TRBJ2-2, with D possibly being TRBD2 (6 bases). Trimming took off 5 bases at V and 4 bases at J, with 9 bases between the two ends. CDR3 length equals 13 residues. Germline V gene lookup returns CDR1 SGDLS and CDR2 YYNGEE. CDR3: CASSRGFTGELFF. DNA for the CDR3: TGTGCCAGCAGTCGGGGGTTCACCGGGGAGCTGTTTTTT.

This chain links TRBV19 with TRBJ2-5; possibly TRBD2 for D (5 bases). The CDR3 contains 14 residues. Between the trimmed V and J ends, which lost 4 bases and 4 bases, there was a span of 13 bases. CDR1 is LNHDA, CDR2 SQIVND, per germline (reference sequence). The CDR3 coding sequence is TGTGCCAGTAGTAGAGGGCCTCAAGGAGAGACCCAGTACTTC. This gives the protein CASSRGPQGETQYF.

Here the CDR3 reads CASSISSAAYEQYF. CDR3 DNA: TGTGCCAGTAGTATATCTAGCGCAGCCTACGAGCAGTACTTC. The chain combines TRBV19 with TRBJ2-7; D is possibly TRBD2 (6 bases). Trimming removed 2 bases at V and 2 bases at J, with 10 bases between. Per germline, CDR1 LNHDA and CDR2 SQIVND (reference sequence). This CDR3 contains 14 residues.

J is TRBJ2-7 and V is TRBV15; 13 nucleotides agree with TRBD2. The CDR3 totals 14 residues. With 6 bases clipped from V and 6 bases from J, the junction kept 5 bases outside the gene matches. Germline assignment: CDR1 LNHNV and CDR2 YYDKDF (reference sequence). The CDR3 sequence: CATRRTSGSPEQYF. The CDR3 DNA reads TGTGCCACCAGAAGGACTAGCGGGAGCCCCGAGCAGTACTTC.

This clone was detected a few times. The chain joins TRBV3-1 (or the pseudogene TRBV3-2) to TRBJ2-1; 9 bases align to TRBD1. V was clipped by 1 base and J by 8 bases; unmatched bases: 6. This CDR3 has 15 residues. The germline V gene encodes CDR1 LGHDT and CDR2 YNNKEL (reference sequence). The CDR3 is CASSQGGTGSDEQFF. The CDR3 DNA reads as TGTGCCAGCAGCCAAGGAGGGACAGGGTCGGATGAGCAGTTCTTC.

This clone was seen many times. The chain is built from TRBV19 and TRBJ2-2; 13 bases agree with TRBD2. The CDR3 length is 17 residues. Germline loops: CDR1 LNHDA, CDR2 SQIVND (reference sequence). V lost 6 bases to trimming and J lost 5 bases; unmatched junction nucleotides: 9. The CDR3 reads CASRPRTSGSWTGELFF. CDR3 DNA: TGTGCCAGTAGACCCCGGACTAGCGGGAGTTGGACCGGGGAGCTGTTTTTT.

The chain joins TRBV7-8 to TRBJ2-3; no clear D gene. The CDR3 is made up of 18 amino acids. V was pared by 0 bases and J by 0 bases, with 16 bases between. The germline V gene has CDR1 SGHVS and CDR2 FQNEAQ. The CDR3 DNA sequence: TGTGCCAGCAGCTTAGCGGTCTTGTGGGCGCCGAGCACAGATACGCAGTATTTT. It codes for CASSLAVLWAPSTDTQYF.

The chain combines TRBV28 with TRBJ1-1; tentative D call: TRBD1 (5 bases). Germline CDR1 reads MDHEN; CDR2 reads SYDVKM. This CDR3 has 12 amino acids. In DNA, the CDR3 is TGTGCTCATGCCTCCCTGGGGGGTGAAGCTTTCTTT. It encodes CAHASLGGEAFF.

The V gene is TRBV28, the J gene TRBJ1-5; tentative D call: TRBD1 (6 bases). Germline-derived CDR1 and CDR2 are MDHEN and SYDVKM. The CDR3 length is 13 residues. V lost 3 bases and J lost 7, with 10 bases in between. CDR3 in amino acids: CASSFNRAQPQHF. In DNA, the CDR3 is TGTGCCAGCAGTTTTAACAGGGCCCAGCCCCAGCATTTT.

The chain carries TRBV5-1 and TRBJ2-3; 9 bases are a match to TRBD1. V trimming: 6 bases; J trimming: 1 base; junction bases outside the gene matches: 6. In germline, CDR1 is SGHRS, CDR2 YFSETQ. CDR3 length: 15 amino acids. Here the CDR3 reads CASMKGQGGTDTQYF. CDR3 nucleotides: TGCGCCAGCATGAAGGGACAGGGAGGCACAGATACGCAGTATTTT.

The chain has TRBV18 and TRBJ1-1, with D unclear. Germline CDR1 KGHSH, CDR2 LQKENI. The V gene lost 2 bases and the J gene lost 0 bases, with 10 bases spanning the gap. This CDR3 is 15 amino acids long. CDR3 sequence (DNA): TGTGCCAGCTCACCATTGGGCAGTTTGAACACTGAAGCTTTCTTT. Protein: CASSPLGSLNTEAFF.

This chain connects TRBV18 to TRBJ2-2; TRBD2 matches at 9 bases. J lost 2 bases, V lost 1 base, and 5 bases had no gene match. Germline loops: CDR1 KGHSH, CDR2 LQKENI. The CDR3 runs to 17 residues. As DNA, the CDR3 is TGTGCCAGCTCACCACGGTCTAGCGGGGTTAACACCGGGGAGCTGTTTTTT. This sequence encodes CASSPRSSGVNTGELFF.

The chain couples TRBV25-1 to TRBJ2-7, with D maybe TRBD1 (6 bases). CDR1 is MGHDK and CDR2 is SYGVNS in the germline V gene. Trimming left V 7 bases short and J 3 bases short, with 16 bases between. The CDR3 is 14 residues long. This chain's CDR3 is CASISSGQNYEQYF. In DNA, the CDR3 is TGTGCCAGCATTAGTTCGGGACAAAACTACGAGCAGTACTTC.

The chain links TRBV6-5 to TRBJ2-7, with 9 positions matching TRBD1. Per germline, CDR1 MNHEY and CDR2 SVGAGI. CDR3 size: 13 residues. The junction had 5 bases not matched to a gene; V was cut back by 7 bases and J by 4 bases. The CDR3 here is CASTPTGGYEQYF. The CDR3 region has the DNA TGTGCCAGCACTCCGACAGGGGGTTACGAGCAGTACTTC.

The CDR3 here is CASSPSRSGSTDTQYF. CDR3 in DNA: TGTGCCAGCTCACCGAGTCGTAGCGGGAGCACAGATACGCAGTATTTT. J is TRBJ2-3 and V is TRBV18; 7 nucleotides match TRBD2. With 3 bases clipped from V and 0 bases from J, the junction kept 6 bases outside the gene matches. Germline V gene sequence: CDR1 KGHSH, CDR2 LQKENI. This CDR3 comprises 16 residues.

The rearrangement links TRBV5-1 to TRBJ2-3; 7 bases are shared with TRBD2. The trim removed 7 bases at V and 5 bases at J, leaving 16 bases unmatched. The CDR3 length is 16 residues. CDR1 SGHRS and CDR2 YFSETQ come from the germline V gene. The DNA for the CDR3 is TGCGCCAGCTCCCAAATGCGGGGGAGTGATGGAGATACGCAGTATTTT. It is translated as CASSQMRGSDGDTQYF. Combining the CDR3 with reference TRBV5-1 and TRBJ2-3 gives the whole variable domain KAGVTQTPRYLIKTRGQQVTLSCSPISGHRSVSWYQQTPGQGLQFLFEYFSETQRNKGNFPGRFSGRQFSNSRSEMNVSTLELGDSALYLCASSQMRGSDGDTQYFGPGTRLTVL.

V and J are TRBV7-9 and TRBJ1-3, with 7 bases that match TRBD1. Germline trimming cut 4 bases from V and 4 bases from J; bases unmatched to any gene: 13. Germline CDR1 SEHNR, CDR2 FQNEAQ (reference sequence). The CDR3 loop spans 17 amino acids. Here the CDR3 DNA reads TGTGCCAGCAGCTCGACCGCCTCCGGGACAGTCGGAAACACCATATATTTT. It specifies CASSSTASGTVGNTIYF.

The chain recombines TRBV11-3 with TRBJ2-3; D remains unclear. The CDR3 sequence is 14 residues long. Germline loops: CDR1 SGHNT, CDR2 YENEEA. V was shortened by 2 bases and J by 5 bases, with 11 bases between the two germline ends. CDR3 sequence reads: CASSLTARVDTQYF. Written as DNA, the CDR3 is TGTGCCAGCAGCTTAACAGCAAGAGTAGATACGCAGTATTTT. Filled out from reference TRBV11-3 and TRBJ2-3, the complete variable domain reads EAGVVQSPRYKIIEKKQPVAFWCNPISGHNTLYWYLQNLGQGPELLIRYENEEAVDDSQLPKDRFSAERLKGVDSTLKIQPAELGDSAVYLCASSLTARVDTQYFGPGTRLTVL.

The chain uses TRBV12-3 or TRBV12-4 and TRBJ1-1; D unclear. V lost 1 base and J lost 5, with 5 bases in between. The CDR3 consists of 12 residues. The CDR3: CASSLVATEAFF. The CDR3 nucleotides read TGTGCCAGCAGTTTAGTGGCTACTGAAGCTTTCTTT.

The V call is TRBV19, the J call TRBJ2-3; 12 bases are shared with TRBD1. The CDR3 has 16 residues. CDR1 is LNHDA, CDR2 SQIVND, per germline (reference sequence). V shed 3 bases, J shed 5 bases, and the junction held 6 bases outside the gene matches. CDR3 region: CASSIPGQGAGDTQYF. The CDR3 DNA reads TGTGCCAGTAGTATCCCGGGACAGGGGGCAGGAGATACGCAGTATTTT.

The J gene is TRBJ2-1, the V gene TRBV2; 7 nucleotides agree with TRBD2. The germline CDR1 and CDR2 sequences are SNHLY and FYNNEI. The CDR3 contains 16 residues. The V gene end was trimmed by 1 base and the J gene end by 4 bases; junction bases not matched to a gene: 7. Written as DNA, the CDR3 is TGTGCCAGCAGTGAAGATTGGGGGGAGGGGTACAATGAGCAGTTCTTC. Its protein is CASSEDWGEGYNEQFF.

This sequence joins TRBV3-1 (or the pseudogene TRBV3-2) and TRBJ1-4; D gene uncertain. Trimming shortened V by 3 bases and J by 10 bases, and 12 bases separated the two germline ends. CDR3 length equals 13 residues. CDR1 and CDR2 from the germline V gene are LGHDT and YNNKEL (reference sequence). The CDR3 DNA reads TGTGCCAGCAGCCAGACCCATTCAGGAAAACTGTTTTTT. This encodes CASSQTHSGKLFF.

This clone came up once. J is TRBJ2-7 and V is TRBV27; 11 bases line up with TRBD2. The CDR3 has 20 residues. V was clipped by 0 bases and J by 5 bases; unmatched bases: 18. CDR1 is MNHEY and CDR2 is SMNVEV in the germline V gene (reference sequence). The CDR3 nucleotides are TGTGCCAGCAGTTTATCGTGGGCTAGCGGGAGGATAATTCAGGGGGACGAGCAGTACTTC. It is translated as CASSLSWASGRIIQGDEQYF.

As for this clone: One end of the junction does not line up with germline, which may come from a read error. The CDR3 bases are TGTGCTAGCAACCACGGTGGTAATGAAAAACTGTTTTTT. Translated, it gives CASNHGGNEKLFF. The rearrangement uses TRBV7-7 and TRBJ1-4; D is unresolved. The CDR3 extends over 13 amino acids. The germline V gene has CDR1 SSHAT and CDR2 FNYEAQ (reference sequence). The full variable domain, with the rest looked up from reference TRBV7-7 and TRBJ1-4, is GAGVSQSPRYKVTKRGQDVTLRCDPISSHATLYWYQQALGQGPEFLTYFNYEAQPDKSGLPSDRFSAERPEGSISTLTIQRTEQRDSAMYRCASNHGGNEKLFFGSGTQLSVL.

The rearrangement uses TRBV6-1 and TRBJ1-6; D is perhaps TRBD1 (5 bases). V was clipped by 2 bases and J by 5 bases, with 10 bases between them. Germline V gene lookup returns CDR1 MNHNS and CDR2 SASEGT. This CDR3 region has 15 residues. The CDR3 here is CASSEPQGHNSPLHF. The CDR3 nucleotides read TGTGCCAGCAGTGAACCCCAGGGTCATAATTCACCCCTCCACTTT.

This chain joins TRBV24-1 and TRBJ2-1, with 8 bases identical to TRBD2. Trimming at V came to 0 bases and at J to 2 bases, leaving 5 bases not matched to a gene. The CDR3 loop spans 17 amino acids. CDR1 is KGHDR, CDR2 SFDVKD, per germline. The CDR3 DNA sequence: TGTGCCACCAGTGATTTGCAGGCGGGAGGTACCTACAATGAGCAGTTCTTC. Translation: CATSDLQAGGTYNEQFF.